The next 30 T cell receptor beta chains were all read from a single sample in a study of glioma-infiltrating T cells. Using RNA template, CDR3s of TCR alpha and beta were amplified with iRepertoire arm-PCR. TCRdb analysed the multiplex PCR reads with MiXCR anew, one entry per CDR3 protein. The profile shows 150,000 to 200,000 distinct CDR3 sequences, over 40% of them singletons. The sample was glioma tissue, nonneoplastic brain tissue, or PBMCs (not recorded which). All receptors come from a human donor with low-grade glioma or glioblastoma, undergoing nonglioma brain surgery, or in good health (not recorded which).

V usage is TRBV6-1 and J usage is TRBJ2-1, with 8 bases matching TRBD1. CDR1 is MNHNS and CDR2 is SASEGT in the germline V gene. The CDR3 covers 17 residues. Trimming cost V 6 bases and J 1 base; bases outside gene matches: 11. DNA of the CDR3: TGTGCCAGCAGCGACCATAGGACAGGGCGGTCCTACAATGAGCAGTTCTTC. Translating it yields CASSDHRTGRSYNEQFF.

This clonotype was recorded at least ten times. In DNA form, the CDR3 reads TGCAGTGCTAGGCCCGAGCCCCGGGACAGGGCATACTATGGCTACACCTTC. It translates to CSARPEPRDRAYYGYTF. The chain carries TRBV20-1 and TRBJ1-2, with 9 bases aligning to TRBD1. The length of the CDR3 is 17 residues. V lost 3 bases to trimming and J lost 3 bases; unmatched junction nucleotides: 14. The germline gives CDR1 DFQATT, CDR2 SNEGSKA (reference sequence).

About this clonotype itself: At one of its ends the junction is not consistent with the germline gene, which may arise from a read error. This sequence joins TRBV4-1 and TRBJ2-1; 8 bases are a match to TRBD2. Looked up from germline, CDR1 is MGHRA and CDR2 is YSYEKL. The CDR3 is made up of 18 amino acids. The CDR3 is CASSPPLSSGNVGNVQFF. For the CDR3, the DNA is TGCGCCAGCAGCCCCCCTTTAAGTAGCGGGAATGTCGGAAATGTGCAGTTCTTC.

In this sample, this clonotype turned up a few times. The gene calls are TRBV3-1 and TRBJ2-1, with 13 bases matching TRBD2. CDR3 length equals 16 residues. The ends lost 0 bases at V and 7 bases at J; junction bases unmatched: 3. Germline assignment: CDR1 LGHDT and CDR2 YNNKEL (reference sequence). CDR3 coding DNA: TGTGCCAGCAGCCAAGAATCGGGACTAGCGGGAAATGAGCAGTTCTTC. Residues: CASSQESGLAGNEQFF.

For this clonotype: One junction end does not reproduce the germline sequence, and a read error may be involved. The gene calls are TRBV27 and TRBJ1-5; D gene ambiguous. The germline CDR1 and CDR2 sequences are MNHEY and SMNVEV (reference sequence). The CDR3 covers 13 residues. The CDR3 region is CASNVNGNQPQNF. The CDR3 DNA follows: TGTGCCAGCAACGTAAATGGCAATCAGCCCCAGAATTTT.

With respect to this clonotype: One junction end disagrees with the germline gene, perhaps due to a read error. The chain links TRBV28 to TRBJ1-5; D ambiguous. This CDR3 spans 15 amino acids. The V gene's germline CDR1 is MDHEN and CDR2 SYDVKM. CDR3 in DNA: TGTGCCAGCAGTTTGTCGGGCTTGCGCAATCAGCCCAAGCATTTT. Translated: CASSLSGLRNQPKHF.

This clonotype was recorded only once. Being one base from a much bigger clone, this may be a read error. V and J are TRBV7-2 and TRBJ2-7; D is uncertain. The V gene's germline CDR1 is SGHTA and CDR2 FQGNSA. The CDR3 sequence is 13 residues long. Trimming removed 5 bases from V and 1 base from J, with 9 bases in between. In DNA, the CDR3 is TGTGCCAGCAGCCCGACACATTCCTACGAGCAGTACTTC. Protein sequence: CASSPTHSYEQYF.

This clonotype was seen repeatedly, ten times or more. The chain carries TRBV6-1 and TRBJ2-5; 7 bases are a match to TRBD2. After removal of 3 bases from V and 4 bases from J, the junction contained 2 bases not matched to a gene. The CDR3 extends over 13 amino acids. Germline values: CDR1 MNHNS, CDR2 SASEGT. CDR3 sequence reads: CASSESSGETQYF. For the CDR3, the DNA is TGTGCCAGCAGTGAGTCTAGCGGAGAGACCCAGTACTTC.

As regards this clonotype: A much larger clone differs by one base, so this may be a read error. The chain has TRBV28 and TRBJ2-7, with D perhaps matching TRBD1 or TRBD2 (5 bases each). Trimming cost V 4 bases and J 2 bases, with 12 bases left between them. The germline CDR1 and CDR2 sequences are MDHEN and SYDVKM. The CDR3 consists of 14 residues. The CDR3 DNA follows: TGTGCCAGCAGTTCGCCGGGGCTGCCCTACGAGCAGTACTTC. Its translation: CASSSPGLPYEQYF. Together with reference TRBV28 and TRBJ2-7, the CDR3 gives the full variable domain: DVKVTQSSRYLVKRTGEKVFLECVQDMDHENMFWYRQDPGLGLRLIYFSYDVKMKEKGDIPEGYSVSREKKERFSLILESASTNQTSMYLCASSSPGLPYEQYFGPGTRLTVT.

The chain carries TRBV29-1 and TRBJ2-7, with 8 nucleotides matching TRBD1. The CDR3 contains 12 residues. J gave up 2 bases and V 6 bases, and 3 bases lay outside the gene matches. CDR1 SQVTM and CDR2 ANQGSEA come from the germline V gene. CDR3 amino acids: CSVRTGPYEQYF. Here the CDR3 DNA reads TGCAGCGTCAGGACAGGGCCCTACGAGCAGTACTTC.

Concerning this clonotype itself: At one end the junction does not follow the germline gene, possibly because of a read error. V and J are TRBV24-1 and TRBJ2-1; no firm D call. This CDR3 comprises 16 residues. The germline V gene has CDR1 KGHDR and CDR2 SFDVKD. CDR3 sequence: CANSALTLSSYNEQFF. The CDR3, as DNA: TGTGCCAACAGTGCCCTGACGTTAAGCTCCTACAATGAGCAGTTCTTC.

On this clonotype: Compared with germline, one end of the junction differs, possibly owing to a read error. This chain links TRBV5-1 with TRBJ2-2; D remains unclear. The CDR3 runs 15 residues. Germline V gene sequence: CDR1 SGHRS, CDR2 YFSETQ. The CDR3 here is CASALTDANTWELFF. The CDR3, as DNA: TGCGCCAGCGCGCTAACAGATGCGAACACCTGGGAGCTGTTTTTT.

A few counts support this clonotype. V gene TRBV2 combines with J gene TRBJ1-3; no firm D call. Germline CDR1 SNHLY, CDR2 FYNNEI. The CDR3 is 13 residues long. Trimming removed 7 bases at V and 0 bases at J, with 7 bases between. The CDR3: CASKADSGNTIYF. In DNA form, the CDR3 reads TGTGCCAGCAAGGCGGACTCTGGAAACACCATATATTTT. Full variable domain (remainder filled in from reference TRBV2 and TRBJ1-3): EPEVTQTPSHQVTQMGQEVILRCVPISNHLYFYWYRQILGQKVEFLVSFYNNEISEKSEIFDDQFSVERPDGSNFTLKIRSTKLEDSAMYFCASKADSGNTIYFGEGSWLTVV.

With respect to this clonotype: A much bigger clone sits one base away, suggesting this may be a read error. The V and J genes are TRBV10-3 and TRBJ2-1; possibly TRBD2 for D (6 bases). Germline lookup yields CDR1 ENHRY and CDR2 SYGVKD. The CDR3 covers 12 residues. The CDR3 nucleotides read TGTGCCATCGGCGAGGGAGGTAATGAGAAGTTCTTC. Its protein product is CAIGEGGNEKFF.

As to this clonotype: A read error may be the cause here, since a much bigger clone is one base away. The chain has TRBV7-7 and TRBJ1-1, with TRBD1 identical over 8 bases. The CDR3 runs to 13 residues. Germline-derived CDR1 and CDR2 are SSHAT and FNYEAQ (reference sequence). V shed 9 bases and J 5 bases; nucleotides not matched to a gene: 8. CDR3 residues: CARSQDRETEAFF. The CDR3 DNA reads TGTGCCAGAAGCCAGGACAGGGAGACTGAAGCTTTCTTT.

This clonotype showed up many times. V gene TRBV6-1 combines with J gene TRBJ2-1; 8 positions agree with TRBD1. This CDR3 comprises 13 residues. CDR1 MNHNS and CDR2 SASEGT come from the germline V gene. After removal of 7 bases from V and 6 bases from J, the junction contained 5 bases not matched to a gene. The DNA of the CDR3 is TGTGCCAGCAAACAGGGGGGTGCCAATGAGCAGTTCTTC. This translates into CASKQGGANEQFF.

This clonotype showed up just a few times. CDR3 residues: CASSSGTRSSYEQYF. In DNA form, the CDR3 reads TGTGCCAGCAGCTCCGGGACTAGGAGCTCCTACGAGCAGTACTTC. The chain combines TRBV5-8 with TRBJ2-7; TRBD2 aligns across 8 bases. Germline-derived CDR1 and CDR2 are SGHTS and YDEGEE. This CDR3 is 15 amino acids long. Trimming removed 3 bases from V and 0 bases from J; junction bases left unmatched: 5.

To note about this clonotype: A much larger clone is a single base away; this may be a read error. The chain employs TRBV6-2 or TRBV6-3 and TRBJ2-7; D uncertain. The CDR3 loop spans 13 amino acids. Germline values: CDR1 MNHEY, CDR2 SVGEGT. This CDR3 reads CARSYLGTYEQYF. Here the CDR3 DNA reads TGTGCCAGAAGTTACCTAGGAACCTACGAGCAGTACTTC.

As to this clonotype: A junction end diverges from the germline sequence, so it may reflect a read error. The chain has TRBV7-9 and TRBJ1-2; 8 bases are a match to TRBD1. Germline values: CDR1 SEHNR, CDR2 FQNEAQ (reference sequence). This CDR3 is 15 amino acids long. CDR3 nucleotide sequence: TGTGCCAGCAGCCCAACGGACAGGGATAACTATGGATACACCTTC. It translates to CASSPTDRDNYGYTF.

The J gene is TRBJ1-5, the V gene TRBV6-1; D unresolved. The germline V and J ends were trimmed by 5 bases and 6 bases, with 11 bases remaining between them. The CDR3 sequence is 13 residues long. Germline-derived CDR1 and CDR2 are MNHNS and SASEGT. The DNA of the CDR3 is TGTGCCAGCAGTAAGCAGGATTCTCAGCCCCAGCATTTT. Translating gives CASSKQDSQPQHF.

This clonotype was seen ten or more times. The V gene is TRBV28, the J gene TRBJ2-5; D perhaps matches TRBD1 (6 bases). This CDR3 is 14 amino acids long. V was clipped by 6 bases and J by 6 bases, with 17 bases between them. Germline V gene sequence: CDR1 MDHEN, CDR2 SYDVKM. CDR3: CASRSNTGSKTQYF. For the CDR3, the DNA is TGTGCCAGCAGATCAAATACAGGGAGTAAGACCCAGTACTTC.

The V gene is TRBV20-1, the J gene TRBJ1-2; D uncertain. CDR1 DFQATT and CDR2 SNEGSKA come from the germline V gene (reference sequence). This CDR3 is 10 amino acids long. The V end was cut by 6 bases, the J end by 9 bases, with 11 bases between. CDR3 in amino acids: CSAYCPSYTF. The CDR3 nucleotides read TGCAGTGCGTACTGCCCTAGCTACACCTTC.

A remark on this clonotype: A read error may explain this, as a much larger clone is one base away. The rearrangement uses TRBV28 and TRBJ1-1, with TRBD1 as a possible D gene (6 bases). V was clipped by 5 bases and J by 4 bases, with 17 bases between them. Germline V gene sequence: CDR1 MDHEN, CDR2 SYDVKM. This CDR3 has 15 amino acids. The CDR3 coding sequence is TGTGCCAGCAGTCCGAGACAGGTTGTAATCACTGAAGCTTTCTTT. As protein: CASSPRQVVITEAFF.

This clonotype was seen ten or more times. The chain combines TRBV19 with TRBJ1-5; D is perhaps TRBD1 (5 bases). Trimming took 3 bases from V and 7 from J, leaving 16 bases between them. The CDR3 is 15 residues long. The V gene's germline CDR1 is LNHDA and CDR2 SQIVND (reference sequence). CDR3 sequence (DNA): TGTGCCAGTAGTATTCCGGGGGGAGGTGGACAGCCCCAGCATTTT. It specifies CASSIPGGGGQPQHF.

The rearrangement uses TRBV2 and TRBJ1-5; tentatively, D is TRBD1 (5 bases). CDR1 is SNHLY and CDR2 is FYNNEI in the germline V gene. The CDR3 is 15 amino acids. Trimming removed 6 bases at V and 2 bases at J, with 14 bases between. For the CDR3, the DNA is TGTGCCAGCAGGCTGTGGGGGGGGGGCAATCAGCCCCAGCATTTT. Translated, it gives CASRLWGGGNQPQHF. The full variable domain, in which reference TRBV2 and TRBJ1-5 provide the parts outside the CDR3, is EPEVTQTPSHQVTQMGQEVILRCVPISNHLYFYWYRQILGQKVEFLVSFYNNEISEKSEIFDDQFSVERPDGSNFTLKIRSTKLEDSAMYFCASRLWGGGNQPQHFGDGTRLSIL.

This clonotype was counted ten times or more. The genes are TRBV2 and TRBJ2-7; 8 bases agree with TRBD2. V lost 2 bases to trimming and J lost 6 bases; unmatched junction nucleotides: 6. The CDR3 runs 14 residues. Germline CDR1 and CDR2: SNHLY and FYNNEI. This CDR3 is CASSERAGDVEQYF. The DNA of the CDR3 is TGTGCCAGCAGTGAACGAGCGGGAGATGTCGAGCAGTACTTC. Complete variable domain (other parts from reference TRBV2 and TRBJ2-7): EPEVTQTPSHQVTQMGQEVILRCVPISNHLYFYWYRQILGQKVEFLVSFYNNEISEKSEIFDDQFSVERPDGSNFTLKIRSTKLEDSAMYFCASSERAGDVEQYFGPGTRLTVT.

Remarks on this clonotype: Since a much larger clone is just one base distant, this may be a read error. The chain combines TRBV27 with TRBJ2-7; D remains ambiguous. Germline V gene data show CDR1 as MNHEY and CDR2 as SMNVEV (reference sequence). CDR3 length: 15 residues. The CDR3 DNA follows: TGTGCCAGCAGTTTAAGTATCGGCGGATCCTACGAGAAGTACTTC. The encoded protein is CASSLSIGGSYEKYF.

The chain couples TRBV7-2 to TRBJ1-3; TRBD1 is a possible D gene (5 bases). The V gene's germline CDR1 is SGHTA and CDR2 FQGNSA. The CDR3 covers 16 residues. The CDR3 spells CAGSRPTADSGNTIYF. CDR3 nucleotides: TGTGCAGGCAGCCGTCCGACAGCCGACTCTGGAAACACCATATATTTT. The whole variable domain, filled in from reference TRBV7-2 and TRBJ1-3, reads GAGVSQSPSNKVTEKGKDVELRCDPISGHTALYWYRQSLGQGLEFLIYFQGNSAPDKSGLPSDRFSAERTGGSVSTLTIQRTQQEDSAVYLCAGSRPTADSGNTIYFGEGSWLTVV.

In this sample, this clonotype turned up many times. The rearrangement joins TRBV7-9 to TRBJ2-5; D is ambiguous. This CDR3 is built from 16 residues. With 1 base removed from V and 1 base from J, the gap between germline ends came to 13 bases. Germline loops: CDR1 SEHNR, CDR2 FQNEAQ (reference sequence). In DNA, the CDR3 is TGTGCCAGCAGCTTAGGCAGCGTAGGAAGCCAAGAGACCCAGTACTTC. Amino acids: CASSLGSVGSQETQYF.

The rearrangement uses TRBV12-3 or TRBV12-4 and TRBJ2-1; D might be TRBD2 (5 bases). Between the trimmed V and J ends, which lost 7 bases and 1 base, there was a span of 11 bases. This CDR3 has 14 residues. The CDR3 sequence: CASIFGSSYNEQFF. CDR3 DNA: TGTGCCAGCATTTTTGGGAGTTCCTACAATGAGCAGTTCTTC.